The T cell receptor beta chain described here comes from a study of control samples from healthy donors and cancer patients. The germline gives CDR1 LNHDA, CDR2 SQIVND (reference sequence). CDR3 size: 15 residues. The J segment lost 1 base and the V segment lost 2 bases, leaving 2 bases of the junction unmatched. Repertoires were generated with immunoSEQ multiplex PCR, while TCRdb's copy carries only in-frame clones and drops some. The sample shows 150,000 to 200,000 clones, roughly 91% of them seen only once. Concerning this clone: This sample includes further DNA sequences coding for the same CDR3.

Source material: blood. This clonotype was obtained from a young woman in good health. V usage is TRBV19 and J usage is TRBJ1-2, with 9 bases lining up with TRBD1. CDR3 DNA: TGTGCCAGTAGTATACCGGGACAGGGTAACTATGGCTACACCTTC. This codes for CASSIPGQGNYGYTF. Full variable domain (remainder filled in from reference TRBV19 and TRBJ1-2): DGGITQSPKYLFRKEGQNVTLSCEQNLNHDAMYWYRQDPGQGLRLIYYSQIVNDFQKGDIAEGYSVSREKKESFPLTVTSAQKNPTAFYLCASSIPGQGNYGYTFGSGTRLTVV.